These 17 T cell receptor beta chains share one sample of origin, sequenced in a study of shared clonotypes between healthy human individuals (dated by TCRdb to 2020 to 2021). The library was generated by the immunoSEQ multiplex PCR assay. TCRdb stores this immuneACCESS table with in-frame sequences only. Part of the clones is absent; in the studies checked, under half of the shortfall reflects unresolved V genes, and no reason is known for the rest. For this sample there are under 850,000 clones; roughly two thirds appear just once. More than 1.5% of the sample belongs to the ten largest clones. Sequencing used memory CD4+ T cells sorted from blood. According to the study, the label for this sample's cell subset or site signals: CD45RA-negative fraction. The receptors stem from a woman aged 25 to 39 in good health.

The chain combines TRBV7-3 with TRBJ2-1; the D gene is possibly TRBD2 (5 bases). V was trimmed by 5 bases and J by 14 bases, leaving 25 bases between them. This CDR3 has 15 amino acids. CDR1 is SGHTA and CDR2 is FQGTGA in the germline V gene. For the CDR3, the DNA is TGTGCCAGCAGCCGTCTCGGAGCGCCCGAGGGAAGGAAGTTCTTC. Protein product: CASSRLGAPEGRKFF.

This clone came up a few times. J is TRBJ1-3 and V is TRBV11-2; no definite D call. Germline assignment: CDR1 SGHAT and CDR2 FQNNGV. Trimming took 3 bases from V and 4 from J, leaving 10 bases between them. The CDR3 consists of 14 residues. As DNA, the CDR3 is TGTGCCAGCAGCTTCAATCCTGGCGGAAACACCATATATTTT. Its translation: CASSFNPGGNTIYF. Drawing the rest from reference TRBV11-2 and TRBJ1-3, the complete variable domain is EAGVAQSPRYKIIEKRQSVAFWCNPISGHATLYWYQQILGQGPKLLIQFQNNGVVDDSQLPKDRFSAERLKGVDSTLKIQPAKLEDSAVYLCASSFNPGGNTIYFGEGSWLTVV.

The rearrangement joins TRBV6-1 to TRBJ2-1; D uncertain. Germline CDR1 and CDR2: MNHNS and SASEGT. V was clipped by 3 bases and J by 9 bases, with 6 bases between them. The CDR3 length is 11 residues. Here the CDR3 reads CASSDWVEQFF. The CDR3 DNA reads TGTGCCAGCAGTGATTGGGTTGAGCAGTTCTTC.

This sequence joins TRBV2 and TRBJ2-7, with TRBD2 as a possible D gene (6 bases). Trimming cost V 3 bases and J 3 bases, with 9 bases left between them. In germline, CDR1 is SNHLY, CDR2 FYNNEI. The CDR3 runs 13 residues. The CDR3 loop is CASSDRRDYEQYF. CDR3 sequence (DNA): TGTGCCAGCAGTGACAGGAGGGACTACGAGCAGTACTTC.

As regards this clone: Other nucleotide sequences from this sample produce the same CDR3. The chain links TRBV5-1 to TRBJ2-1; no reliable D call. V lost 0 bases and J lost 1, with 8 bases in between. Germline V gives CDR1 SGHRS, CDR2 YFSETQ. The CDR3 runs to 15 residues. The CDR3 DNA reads TGCGCCAGCAGCTTGGACACTGGATCCTACAATGAGCAGTTCTTC. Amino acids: CASSLDTGSYNEQFF.

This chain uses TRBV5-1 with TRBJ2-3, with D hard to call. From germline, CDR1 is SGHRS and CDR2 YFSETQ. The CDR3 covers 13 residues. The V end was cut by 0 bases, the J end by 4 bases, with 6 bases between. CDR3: CASSLGQSDTQYF. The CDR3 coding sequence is TGCGCCAGCAGCTTGGGGCAGTCAGATACGCAGTATTTT.

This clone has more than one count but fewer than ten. CDR3 region: CASTGTSGRVNNEQFF. DNA of the CDR3: TGTGCCAGCACCGGGACTAGCGGGAGGGTAAACAATGAGCAGTTCTTC. The chain has TRBV4-2 and TRBJ2-1; 16 bases fit TRBD2. The germline V gene encodes CDR1 LGHNA and CDR2 YNFKEQ. The CDR3 spans 16 residues. V gave up 7 bases and J gave up 5 bases; unmatched junction bases: 5.

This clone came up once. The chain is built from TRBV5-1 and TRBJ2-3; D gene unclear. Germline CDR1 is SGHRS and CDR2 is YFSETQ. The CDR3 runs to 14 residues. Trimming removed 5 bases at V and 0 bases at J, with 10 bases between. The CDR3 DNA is TGCGCCAGCAGACTTCAATCTAGCACAGATACGCAGTATTTT. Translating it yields CASRLQSSTDTQYF.

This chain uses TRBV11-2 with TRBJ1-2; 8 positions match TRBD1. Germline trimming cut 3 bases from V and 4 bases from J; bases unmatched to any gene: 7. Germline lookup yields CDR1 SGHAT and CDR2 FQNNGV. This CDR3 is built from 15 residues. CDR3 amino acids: CASSFGGQGAYGYTF. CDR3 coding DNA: TGTGCCAGCAGCTTTGGGGGGCAGGGGGCCTATGGCTACACCTTC.

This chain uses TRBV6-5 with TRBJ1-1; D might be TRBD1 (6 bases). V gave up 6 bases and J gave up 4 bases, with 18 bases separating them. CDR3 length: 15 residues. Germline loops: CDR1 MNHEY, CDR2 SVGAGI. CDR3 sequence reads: CASSPTLAGVTEAFF. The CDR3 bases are TGTGCCAGCAGCCCTACGCTGGCAGGGGTCACTGAAGCTTTCTTT.

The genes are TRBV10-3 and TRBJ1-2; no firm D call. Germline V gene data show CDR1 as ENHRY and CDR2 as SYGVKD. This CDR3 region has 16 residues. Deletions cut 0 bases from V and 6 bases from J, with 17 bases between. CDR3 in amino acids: CAISESGWASDHGYTF. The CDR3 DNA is TGTGCCATCAGTGAGTCGGGCTGGGCGTCTGACCATGGCTACACCTTC.

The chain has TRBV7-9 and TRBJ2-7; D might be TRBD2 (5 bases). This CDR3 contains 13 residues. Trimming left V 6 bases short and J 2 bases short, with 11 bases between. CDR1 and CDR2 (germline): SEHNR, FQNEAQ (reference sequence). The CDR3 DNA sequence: TGTGCCAGCAGGAAACCGGGGACCTACGAGCAGTACTTC. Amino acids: CASRKPGTYEQYF.

The CDR3 DNA reads TGTGCCAGCAGCGTAAGACTAGCGGGAGGAGAGACCCAGTACTTC. Translation gives CASSVRLAGGETQYF. The chain combines TRBV9 with TRBJ2-5; 13 bases agree with TRBD2. CDR3 length: 15 amino acids. Unmatched junction bases numbered 1, after V lost 1 base and J lost 4 bases. Germline CDR1 SGDLS, CDR2 YYNGEE.

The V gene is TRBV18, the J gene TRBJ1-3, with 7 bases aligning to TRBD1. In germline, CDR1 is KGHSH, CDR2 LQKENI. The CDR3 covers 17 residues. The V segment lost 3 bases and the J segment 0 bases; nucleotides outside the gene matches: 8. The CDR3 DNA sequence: TGTGCCAGCTCACCGATACAGGGGACAAACTCTGGAAACACCATATATTTT. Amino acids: CASSPIQGTNSGNTIYF.

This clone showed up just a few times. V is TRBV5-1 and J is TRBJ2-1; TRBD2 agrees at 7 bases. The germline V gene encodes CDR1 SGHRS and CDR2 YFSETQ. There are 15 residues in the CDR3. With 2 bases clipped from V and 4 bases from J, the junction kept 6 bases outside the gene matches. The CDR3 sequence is CASSFLAGEYNEQFF. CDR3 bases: TGCGCCAGCAGCTTTCTGGCGGGAGAGTACAATGAGCAGTTCTTC. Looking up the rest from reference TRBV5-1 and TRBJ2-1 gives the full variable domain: KAGVTQTPRYLIKTRGQQVTLSCSPISGHRSVSWYQQTPGQGLQFLFEYFSETQRNKGNFPGRFSGRQFSNSRSEMNVSTLELGDSALYLCASSFLAGEYNEQFFGPGTRLTVL.

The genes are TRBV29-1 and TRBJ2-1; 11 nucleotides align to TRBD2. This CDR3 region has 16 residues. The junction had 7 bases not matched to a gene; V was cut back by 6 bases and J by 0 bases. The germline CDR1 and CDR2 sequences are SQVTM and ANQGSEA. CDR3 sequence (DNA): TGCAGCGTAGAACTAGCGGGAGCTAGCTCCTACAATGAGCAGTTCTTC. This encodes CSVELAGASSYNEQFF.

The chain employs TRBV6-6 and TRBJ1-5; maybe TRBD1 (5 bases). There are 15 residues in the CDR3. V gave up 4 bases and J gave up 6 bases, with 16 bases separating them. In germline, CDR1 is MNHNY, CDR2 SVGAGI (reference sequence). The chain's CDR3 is CASSSGAGGSQPQHF. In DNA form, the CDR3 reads TGTGCCAGCAGTTCTGGGGCCGGTGGAAGTCAGCCCCAGCATTTT.